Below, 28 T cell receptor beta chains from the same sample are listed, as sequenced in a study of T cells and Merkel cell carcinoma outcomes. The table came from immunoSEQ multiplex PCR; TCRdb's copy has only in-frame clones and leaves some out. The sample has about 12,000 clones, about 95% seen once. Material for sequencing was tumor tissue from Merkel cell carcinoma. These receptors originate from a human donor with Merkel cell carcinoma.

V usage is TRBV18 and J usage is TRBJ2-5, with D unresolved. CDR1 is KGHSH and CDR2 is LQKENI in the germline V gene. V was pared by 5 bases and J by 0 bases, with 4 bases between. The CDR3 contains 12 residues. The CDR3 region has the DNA TGTGCCAGCTCAGAGTACCAAGAGACCCAGTACTTC. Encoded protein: CASSEYQETQYF.

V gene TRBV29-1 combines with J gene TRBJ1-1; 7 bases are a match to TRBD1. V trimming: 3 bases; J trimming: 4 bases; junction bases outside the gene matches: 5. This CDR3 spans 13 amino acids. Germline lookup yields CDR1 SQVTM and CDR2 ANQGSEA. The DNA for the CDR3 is TGCAGCGTTGATTCCCAGGGGGGCACTGAAGCTTTCTTT. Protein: CSVDSQGGTEAFF. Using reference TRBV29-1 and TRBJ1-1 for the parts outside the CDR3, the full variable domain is SAVISQKPSRDICQRGTSLTIQCQVDSQVTMMFWYRQQPGQSLTLIATANQGSEATYESGFVIDKFPISRPNLTFSTLTVSNMSPEDSSIYLCSVDSQGGTEAFFGQGTRLTVV.

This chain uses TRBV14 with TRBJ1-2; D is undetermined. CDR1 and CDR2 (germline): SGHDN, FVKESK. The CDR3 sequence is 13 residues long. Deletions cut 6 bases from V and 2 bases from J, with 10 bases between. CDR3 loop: CASSKQTNYGYTF. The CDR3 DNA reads TGTGCCAGCAGTAAGCAGACCAACTATGGCTACACCTTC. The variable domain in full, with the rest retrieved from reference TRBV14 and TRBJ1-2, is EAGVTQFPSHSVIEKGQTVTLRCDPISGHDNLYWYRRVMGKEIKFLLHFVKESKQDESGMPNNRFLAERTGGTYSTLKVQPAELEDSGVYFCASSKQTNYGYTFGSGTRLTVV.

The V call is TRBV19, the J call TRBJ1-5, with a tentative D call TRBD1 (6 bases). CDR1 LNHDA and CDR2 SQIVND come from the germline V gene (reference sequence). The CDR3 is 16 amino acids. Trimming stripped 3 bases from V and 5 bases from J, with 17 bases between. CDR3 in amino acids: CASSISRDNEDQPQHF. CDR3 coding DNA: TGTGCCAGTAGTATTTCCCGGGACAATGAAGATCAGCCCCAGCATTTT.

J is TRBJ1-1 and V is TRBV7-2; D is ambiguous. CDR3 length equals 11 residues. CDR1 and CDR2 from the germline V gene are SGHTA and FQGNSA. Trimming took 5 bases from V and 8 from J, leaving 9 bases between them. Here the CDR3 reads CASSAHQEAFF. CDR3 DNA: TGTGCCAGCAGCGCACATCAGGAAGCTTTCTTT.

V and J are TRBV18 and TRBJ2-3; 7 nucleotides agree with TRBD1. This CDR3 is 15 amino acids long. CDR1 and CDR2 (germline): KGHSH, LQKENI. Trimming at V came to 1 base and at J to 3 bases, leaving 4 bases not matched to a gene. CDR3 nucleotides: TGTGCCAGCTCACCACTACAGGGGCGGACAGATACGCAGTATTTT. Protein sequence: CASSPLQGRTDTQYF.

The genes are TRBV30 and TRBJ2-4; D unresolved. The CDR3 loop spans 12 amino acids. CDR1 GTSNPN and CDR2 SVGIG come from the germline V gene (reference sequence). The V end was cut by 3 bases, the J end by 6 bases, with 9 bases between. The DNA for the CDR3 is TGTGCCTGGAGCAACAAGGGAAACATTCAGTACTTC. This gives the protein CAWSNKGNIQYF.

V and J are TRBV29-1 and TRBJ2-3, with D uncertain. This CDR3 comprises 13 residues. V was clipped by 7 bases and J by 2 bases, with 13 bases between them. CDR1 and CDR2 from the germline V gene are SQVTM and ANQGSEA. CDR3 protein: CSAKMVATDTQYF. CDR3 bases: TGCAGCGCCAAGATGGTAGCCACAGATACGCAGTATTTT.

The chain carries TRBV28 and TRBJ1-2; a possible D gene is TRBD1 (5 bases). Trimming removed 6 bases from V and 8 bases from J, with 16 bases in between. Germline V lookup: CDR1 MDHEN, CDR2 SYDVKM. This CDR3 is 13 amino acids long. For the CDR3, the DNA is TGTGCCAGCAGCCCGATCGGGGCTGAGGGCTACACCTTC. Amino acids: CASSPIGAEGYTF.

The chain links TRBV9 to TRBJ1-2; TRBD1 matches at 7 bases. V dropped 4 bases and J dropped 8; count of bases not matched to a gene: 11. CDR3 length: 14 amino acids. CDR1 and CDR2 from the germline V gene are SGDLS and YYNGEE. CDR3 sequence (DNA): TGTGCCAGCAGCATCAGGGGGGACGTTGAAGGCTACACCTTC. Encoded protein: CASSIRGDVEGYTF.

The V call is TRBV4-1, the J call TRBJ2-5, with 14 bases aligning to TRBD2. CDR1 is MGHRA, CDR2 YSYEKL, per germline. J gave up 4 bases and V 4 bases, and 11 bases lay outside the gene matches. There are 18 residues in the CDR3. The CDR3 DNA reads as TGCGCCAGCAGCCCACCCGGGACTAGCGGGAGTGCGAGAGAGACCCAGTACTTC. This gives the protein CASSPPGTSGSARETQYF.

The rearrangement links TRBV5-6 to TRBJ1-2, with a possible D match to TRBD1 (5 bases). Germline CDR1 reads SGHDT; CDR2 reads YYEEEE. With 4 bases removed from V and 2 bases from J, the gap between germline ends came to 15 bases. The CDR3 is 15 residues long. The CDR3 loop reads CASSPAGQGNYGYTF. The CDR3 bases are TGTGCCAGCAGCCCGGCCGGCCAGGGAAACTATGGCTACACCTTC.

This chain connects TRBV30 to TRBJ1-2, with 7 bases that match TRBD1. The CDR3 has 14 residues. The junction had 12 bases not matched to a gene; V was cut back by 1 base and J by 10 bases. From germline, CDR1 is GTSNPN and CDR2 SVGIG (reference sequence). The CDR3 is CAWSAARTGTHYTF. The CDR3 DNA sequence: TGTGCCTGGAGTGCAGCAAGGACAGGCACCCACTACACCTTC.

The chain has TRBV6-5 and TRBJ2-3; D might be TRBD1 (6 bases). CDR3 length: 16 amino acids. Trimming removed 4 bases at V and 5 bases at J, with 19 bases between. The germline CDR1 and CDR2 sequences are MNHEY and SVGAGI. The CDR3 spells CASSSAGQGFEDTQYF. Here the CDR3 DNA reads TGTGCCAGCAGTTCAGCTGGGCAGGGGTTCGAAGATACGCAGTATTTT.

The CDR3 loop reads CASSFQGTEAFF. The CDR3 DNA reads TGCGCCAGCAGCTTCCAGGGGACTGAAGCTTTCTTT. The chain recombines TRBV5-1 with TRBJ1-1; tentative D call: TRBD1 (6 bases). CDR1 and CDR2 from the germline V gene are SGHRS and YFSETQ. V was pared by 2 bases and J by 5 bases, with 7 bases between. CDR3 length: 12 amino acids.

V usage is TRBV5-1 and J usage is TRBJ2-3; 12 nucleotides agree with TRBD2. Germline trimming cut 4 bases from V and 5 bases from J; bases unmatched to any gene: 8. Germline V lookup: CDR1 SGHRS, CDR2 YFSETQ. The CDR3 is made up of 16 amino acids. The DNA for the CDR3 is TGCGCCAGCAGCCTCCCGACTAGCGGGAGTCTAGATACGCAGTATTTT. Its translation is CASSLPTSGSLDTQYF.

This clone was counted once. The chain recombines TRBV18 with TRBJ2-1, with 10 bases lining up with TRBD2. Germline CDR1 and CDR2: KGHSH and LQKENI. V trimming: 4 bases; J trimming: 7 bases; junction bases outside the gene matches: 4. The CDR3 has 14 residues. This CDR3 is CASSLKREGNEQFF. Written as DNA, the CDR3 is TGTGCCAGCTCACTTAAGCGGGAGGGGAATGAGCAGTTCTTC.

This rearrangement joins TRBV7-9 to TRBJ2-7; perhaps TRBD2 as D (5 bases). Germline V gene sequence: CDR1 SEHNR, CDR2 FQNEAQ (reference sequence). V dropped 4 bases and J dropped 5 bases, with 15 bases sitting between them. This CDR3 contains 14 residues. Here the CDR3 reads CASSYDYRVDEQYF. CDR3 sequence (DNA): TGTGCCAGCAGCTACGACTACCGGGTCGACGAGCAGTACTTC.

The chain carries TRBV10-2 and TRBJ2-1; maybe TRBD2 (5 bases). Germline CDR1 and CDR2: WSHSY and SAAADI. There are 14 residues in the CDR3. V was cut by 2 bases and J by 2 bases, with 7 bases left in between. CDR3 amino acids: CASSEVGTYNEQFF. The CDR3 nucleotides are TGCGCCAGCAGTGAGGTCGGGACCTACAATGAGCAGTTCTTC.

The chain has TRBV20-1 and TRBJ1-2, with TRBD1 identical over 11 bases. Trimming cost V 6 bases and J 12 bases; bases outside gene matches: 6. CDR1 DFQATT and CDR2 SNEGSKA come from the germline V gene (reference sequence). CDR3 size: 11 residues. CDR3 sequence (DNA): TGCAGTGCCATAGGACAGGGGGCTCACACCTTC. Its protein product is CSAIGQGAHTF.

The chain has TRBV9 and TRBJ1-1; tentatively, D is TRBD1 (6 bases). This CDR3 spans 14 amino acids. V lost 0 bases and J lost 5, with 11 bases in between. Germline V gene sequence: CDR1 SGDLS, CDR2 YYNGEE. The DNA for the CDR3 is TGTGCCAGCAGCGTAGCAGGGGAGGGGACTGAAGCTTTCTTT. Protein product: CASSVAGEGTEAFF.

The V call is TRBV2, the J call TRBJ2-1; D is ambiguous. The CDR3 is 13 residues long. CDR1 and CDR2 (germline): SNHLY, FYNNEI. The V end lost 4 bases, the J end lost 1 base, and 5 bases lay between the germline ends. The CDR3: CASSGLSYNEQFF. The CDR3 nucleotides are TGTGCCAGCAGTGGGCTATCCTACAATGAGCAGTTCTTC.

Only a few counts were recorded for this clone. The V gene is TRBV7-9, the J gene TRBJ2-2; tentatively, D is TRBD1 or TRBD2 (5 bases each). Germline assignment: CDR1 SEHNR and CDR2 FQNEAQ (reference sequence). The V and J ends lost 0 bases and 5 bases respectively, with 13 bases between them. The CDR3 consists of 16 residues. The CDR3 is CASSLAMGPNTGELFF. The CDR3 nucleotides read TGTGCCAGCAGCTTAGCAATGGGACCAAATACCGGGGAGCTGTTTTTT.

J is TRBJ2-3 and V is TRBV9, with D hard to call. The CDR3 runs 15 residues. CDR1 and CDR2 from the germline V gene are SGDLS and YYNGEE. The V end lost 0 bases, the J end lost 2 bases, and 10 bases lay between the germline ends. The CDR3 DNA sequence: TGTGCCAGCAGCGTAGGGACGGCCTTCACAGATACGCAGTATTTT. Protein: CASSVGTAFTDTQYF.

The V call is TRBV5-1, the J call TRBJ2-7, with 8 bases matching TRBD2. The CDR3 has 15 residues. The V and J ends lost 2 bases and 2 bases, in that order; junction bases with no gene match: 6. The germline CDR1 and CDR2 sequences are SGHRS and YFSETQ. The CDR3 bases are TGCGCCAGCAGCTTAGTAGCGGGGACTGCCTACGAGCAGTACTTC. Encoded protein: CASSLVAGTAYEQYF.

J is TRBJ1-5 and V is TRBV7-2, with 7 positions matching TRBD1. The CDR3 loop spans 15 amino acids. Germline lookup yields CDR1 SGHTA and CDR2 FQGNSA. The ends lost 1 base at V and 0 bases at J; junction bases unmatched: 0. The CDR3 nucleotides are TGTGCCAGCAGCTTAGGACAGGGTAGCAATCAGCCCCAGCATTTT. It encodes CASSLGQGSNQPQHF.

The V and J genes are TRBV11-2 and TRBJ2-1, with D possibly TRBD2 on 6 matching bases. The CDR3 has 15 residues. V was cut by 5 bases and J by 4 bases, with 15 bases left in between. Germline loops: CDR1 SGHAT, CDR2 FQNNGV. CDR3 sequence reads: CASSPPSGLYNEQFF. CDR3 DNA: TGTGCCAGCAGCCCACCCAGCGGGCTATACAATGAGCAGTTCTTC.

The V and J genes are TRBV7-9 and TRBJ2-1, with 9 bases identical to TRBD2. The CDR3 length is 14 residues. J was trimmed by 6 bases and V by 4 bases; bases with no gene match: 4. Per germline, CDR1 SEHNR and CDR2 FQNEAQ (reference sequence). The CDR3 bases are TGTGCCAGCAGCTCCGGTAGCGGGAGCAATGAGCAGTTCTTC. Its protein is CASSSGSGSNEQFF.